This record looks at one T cell receptor (beta chain) sequence and its context. The antigen remains unidentified. The entry originates in a study of TIL therapy for anti-PD-1-resistant metastatic lung cancer. Study at large: Tumors were harvested before any PD-1/PD-L1 blockade. Median tumor PD-L1 proportion score was about 6%.

The libraries were made with immunoSEQ v3. Libraries were sequenced to around 2 million read pairs (survey) or roughly 4.5-6.5 million (deep). Libraries were prepared by immunoSEQ multiplex PCR; TCRdb keeps only in-frame clonotypes and omits some of them. The sample yields about 57,000 clones, roughly 78% seen once. Study results and caveats: Infused TIL clonotypes partially replaced the baseline blood repertoire, then decayed over months.

Time point noted: pre-treatment sample, taken before nivolumab and TIL therapy. The CDR3 length is 15 residues. CDR1 is LGHNA, CDR2 YSLEER, per germline. V lost 8 bases to trimming and J lost 6 bases, with 21 bases between them. The sample in question was blood, obtained at baseline. The TCR was taken from a woman aged 30 to 85 with non-small cell lung cancer. The rearrangement links TRBV4-3 to TRBJ2-3; possibly TRBD2 for D (5 bases). CDR3 nucleotides: TGCGCCAGCCGGCCTAGGGCCCGGGAAGGGGATACGCAGTATTTT. Translated: CASRPRAREGDTQYF.